This T cell receptor beta chain was recorded in a study of T-cell memory formation after mild COVID-19. Whole-study context: Among the donors, TCR clusters were largely specific to each donor. Study-wide points: Some clones that responded turned up in pre-infection memory, which suggests that cross-reactive memory joined in.

CDR1 is SEHNR, CDR2 FQNEAQ, per germline (reference sequence). This CDR3 is 11 amino acids long. The V end was cut by 2 bases, the J end by 10 bases, with 6 bases between. Worth noting for this clonotype: Antigen specificity is unknown.

TCRdb redid the calling of the 5' RACE reads with MiXCR, one entry per CDR3 protein. The sample has hundreds of thousands of distinct CDR3 sequences; roughly 22% are singletons. The chain is built from TRBV7-9 and TRBJ2-1, with unresolved D. The TCR was taken from an adult woman who had mild COVID-19 (a few samples of this study predate the infection). Cell type and time point are not known. The sample taken for sequencing was PBMCs or a T cell subset sorted from them (not recorded which). CDR3 nucleotide sequence: TGTGCCAGCAGCTTAAAAGGAGAGCAGTTCTTC. Protein product: CASSLKGEQFF.